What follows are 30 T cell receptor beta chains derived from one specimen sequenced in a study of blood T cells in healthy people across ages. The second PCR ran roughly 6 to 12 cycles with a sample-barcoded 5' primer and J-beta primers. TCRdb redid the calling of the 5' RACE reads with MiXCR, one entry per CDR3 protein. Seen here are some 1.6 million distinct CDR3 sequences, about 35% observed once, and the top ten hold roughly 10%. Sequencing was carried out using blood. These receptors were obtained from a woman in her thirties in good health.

CDR3 region: CASSYAQDEQYF. Written as DNA, the CDR3 is TGTGCCAGCAGTTACGCACAGGATGAGCAGTACTTC. The chain recombines TRBV6-6 with TRBJ2-1; maybe TRBD1 (5 bases). TRBJ2-7 explains the end of the DNA better; the J call may be wrong. CDR1 is MNHNY, CDR2 SVGAGI, per germline (reference sequence). This CDR3 spans 12 amino acids.

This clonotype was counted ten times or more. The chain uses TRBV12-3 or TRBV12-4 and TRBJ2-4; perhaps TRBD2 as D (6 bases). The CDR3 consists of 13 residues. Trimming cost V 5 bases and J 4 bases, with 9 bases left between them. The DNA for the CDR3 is TGTGCCAGCAGTAGGGAGGTTAAAAACATTCAGTACTTC. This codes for CASSREVKNIQYF.

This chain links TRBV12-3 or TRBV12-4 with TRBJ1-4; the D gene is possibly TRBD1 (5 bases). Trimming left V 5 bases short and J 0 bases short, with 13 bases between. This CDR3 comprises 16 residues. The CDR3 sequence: CASSPGRGATNEKLFF. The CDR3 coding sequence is TGTGCCAGCAGTCCCGGGAGGGGTGCAACTAATGAAAAACTGTTTTTT.

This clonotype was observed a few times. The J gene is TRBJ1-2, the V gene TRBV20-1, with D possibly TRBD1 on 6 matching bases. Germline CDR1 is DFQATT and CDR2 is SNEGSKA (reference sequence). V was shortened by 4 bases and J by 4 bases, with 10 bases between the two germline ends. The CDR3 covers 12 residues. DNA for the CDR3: TGCAGTGCTATTAACAGGGCCTATGGCTACACCTTC. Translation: CSAINRAYGYTF.

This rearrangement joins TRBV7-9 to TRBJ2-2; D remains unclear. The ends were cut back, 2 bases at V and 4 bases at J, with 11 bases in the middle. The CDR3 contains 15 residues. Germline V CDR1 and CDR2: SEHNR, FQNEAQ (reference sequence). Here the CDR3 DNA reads TGTGCCAGCAGCTTACTTGGCGGCGGCACCGGGGAGCTGTTTTTT. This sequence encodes CASSLLGGGTGELFF.

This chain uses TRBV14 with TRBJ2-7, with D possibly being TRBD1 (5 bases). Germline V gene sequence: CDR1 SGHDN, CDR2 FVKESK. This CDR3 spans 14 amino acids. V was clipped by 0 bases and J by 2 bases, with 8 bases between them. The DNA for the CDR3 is TGTGCCAGCAGCCAAGAACCAGGGCCCTACGAGCAGTACTTC. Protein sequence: CASSQEPGPYEQYF. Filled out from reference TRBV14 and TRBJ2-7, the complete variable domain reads EAGVTQFPSHSVIEKGQTVTLRCDPISGHDNLYWYRRVMGKEIKFLLHFVKESKQDESGMPNNRFLAERTGGTYSTLKVQPAELEDSGVYFCASSQEPGPYEQYFGPGTRLTVT.

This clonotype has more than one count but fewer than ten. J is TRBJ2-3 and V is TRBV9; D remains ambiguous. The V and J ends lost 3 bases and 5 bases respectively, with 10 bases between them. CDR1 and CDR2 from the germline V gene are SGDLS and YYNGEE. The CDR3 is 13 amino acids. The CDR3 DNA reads TGTGCCAGCAGCGCGAATATAAGAGATACGCAGTATTTT. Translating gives CASSANIRDTQYF.

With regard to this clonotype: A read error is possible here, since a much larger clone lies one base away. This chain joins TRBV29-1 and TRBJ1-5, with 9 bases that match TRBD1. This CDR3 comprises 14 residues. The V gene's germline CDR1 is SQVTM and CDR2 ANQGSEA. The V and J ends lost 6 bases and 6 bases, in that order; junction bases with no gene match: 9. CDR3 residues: CSVRTGGGGQPQHF. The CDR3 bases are TGCAGCGTGCGCACAGGGGGCGGGGGTCAGCCCCAGCATTTT.

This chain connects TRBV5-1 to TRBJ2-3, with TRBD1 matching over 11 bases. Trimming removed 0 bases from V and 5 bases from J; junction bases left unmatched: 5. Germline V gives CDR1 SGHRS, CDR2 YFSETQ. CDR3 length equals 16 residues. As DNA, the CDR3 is TGCGCCAGCAGCTTGGTTCCCGGGACAGGGGGAGATACGCAGTATTTT. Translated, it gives CASSLVPGTGGDTQYF. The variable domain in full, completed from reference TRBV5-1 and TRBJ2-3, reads KAGVTQTPRYLIKTRGQQVTLSCSPISGHRSVSWYQQTPGQGLQFLFEYFSETQRNKGNFPGRFSGRQFSNSRSEMNVSTLELGDSALYLCASSLVPGTGGDTQYFGPGTRLTVL.

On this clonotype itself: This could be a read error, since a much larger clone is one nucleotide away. The CDR3 sequence is CSVRTGVGYEQYF. The CDR3 DNA is TGCAGCGTACGGACAGGCGTTGGATACGAGCAGTACTTC. This chain uses TRBV29-1 with TRBJ2-7; 7 bases align to TRBD1. Germline CDR1 SQVTM, CDR2 ANQGSEA. The junction had 9 bases not matched to a gene; V was cut back by 6 bases and J by 4 bases. The CDR3 covers 13 residues.

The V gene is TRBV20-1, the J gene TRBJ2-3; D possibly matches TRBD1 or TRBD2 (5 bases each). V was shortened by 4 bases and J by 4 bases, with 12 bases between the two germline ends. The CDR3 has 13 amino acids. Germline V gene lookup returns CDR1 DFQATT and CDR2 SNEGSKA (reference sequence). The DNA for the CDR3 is TGCAGTGCTACAATGGGGGTAGCAGATACGCAGTATTTT. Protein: CSATMGVADTQYF.

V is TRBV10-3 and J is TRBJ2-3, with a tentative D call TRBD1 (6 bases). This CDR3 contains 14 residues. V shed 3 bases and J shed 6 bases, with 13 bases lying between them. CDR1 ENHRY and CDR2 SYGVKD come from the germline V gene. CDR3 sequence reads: CAISDSKGVDTQYF. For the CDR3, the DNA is TGTGCCATCAGTGACTCAAAGGGGGTTGATACGCAGTATTTT.

The CDR3 loop reads CASSLYQGGNEKLFF. CDR3 sequence (DNA): TGTGCCAGCAGTTTATACCAGGGAGGGAATGAAAAACTGTTTTTT. V is TRBV27 and J is TRBJ1-4; D is perhaps TRBD1 (5 bases). V was trimmed by 1 base and J by 5 bases, leaving 11 bases between them. The germline gives CDR1 MNHEY, CDR2 SMNVEV (reference sequence). The CDR3 contains 15 residues.

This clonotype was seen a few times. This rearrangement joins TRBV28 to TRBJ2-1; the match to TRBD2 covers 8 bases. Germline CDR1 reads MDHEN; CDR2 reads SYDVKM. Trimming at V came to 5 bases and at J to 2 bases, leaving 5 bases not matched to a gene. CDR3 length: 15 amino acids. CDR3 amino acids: CASSELAETYNEQFF. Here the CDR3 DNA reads TGTGCCAGCAGTGAACTAGCGGAGACCTACAATGAGCAGTTCTTC.

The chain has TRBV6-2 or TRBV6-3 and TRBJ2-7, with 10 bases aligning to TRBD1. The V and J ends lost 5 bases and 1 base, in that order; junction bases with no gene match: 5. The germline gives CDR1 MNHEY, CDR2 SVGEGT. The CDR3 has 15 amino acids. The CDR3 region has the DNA TGTGCCAGCAGTGACAGACAGGGGGCATCCTACGAGCAGTACTTC. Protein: CASSDRQGASYEQYF.

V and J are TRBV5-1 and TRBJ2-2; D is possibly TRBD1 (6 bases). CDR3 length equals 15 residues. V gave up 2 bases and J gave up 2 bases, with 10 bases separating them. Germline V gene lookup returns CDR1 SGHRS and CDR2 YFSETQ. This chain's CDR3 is CASSLMDRNTGELFF. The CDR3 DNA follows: TGCGCCAGCAGCTTAATGGACAGAAACACCGGGGAGCTGTTTTTT.

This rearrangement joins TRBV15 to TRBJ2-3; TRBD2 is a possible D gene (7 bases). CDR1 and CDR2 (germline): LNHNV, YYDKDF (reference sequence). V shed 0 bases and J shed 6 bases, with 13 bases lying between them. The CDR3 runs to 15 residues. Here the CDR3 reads CATSRDKGGADTQYF. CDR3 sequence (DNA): TGTGCCACCAGCAGAGATAAGGGGGGGGCCGATACGCAGTATTTT.

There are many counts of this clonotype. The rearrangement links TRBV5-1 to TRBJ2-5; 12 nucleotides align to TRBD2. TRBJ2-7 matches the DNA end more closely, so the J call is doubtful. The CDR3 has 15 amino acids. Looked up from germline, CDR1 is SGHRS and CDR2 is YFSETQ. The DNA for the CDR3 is TGCGCCAGCAGCCGACTAGCGGGGGATCTCAACGAGCAGTACTTC. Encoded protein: CASSRLAGDLNEQYF.

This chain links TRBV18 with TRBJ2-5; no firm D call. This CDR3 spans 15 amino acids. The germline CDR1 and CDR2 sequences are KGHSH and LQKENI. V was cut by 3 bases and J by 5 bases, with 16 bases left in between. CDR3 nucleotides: TGTGCCAGCTCACCGCAGCCCCCCGGTACCGAGACCCAGTACTTC. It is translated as CASSPQPPGTETQYF.

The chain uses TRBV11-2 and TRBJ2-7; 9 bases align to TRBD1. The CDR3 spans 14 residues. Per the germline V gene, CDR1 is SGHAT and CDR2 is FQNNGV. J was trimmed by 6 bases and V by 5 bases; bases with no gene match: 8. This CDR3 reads CASSPKQGAREQYF. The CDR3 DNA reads TGTGCCAGCAGCCCTAAACAGGGGGCCCGCGAGCAGTACTTC.

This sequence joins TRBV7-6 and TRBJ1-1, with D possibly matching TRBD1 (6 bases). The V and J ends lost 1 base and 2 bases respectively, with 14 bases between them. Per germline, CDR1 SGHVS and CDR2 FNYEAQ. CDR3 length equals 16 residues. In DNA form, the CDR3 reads TGTGCCAGCAGCTTAGGAGCCCGGGGGACAAACACTGAAGCTTTCTTT. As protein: CASSLGARGTNTEAFF.

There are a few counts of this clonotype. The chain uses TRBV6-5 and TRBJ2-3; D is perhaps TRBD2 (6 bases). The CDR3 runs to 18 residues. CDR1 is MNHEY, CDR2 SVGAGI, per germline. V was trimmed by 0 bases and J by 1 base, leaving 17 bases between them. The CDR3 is CASSYSISQRRGTDTQYF. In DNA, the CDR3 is TGTGCCAGCAGTTACTCGATTTCCCAGCGGAGGGGCACAGATACGCAGTATTTT.

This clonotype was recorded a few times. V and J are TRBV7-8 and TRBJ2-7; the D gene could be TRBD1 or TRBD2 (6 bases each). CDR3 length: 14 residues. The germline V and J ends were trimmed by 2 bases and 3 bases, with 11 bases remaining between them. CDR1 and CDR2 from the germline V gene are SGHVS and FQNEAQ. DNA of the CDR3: TGTGCCAGCAGCTTATTGGAGGGGGTCTACGAGCAGTACTTC. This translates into CASSLLEGVYEQYF. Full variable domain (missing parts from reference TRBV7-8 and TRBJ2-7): GAGVSQSPRYKVAKRGQDVALRCDPISGHVSLFWYQQALGQGPEFLTYFQNEAQLDKSGLPSDRFFAERPEGSVSTLKIQRTQQEDSAVYLCASSLLEGVYEQYFGPGTRLTVT.

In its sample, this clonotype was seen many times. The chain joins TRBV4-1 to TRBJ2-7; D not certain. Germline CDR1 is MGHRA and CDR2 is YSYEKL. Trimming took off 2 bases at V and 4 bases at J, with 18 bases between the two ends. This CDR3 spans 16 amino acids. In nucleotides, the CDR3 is TGCGCCAGCAGCCAATTTAGTGTGGGCTCTCGATACGAGCAGTACTTC. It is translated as CASSQFSVGSRYEQYF.

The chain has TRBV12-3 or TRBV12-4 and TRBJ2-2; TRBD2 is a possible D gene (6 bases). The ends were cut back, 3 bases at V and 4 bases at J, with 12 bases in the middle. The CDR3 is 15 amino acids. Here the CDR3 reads CASSFGGMFTGELFF. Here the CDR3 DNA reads TGTGCCAGCAGTTTTGGGGGGATGTTCACCGGGGAGCTGTTTTTT.

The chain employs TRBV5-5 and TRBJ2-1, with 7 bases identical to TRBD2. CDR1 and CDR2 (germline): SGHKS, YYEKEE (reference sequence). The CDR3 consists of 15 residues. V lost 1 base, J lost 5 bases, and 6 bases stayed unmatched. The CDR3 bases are TGTGCCAGCAGCTTGTGGGCGGGGGTCAACAATGAGCAGTTCTTC. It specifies CASSLWAGVNNEQFF.

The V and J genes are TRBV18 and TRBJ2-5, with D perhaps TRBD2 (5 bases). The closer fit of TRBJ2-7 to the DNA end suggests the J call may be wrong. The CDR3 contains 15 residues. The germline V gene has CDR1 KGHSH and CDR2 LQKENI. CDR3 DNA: TGTGCCAGCTCACCCGGGAACCAAGCGCCCTACGAGCAGTACTTC. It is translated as CASSPGNQAPYEQYF.

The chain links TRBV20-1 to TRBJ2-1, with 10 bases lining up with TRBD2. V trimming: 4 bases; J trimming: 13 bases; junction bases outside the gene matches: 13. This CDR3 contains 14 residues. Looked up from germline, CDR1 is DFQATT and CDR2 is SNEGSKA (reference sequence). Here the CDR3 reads CSATPSGGRGVQFF. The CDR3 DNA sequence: TGCAGTGCTACTCCTAGCGGGGGCCGCGGGGTACAGTTCTTC.

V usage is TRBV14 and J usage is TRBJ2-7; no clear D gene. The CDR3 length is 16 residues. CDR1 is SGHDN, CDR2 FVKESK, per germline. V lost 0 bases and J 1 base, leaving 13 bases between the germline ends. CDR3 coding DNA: TGTGCCAGCAGCCAAGATCTGGTAGGCCGGTCCTACGAGCAGTACTTC. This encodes CASSQDLVGRSYEQYF.

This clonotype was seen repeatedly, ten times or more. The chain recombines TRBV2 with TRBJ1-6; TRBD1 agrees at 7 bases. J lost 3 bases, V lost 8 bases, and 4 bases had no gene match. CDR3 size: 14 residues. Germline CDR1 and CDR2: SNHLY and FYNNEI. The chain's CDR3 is CASRGTDYNSPLHF. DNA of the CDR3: TGTGCCAGCCGCGGGACAGACTATAATTCACCCCTCCACTTT.